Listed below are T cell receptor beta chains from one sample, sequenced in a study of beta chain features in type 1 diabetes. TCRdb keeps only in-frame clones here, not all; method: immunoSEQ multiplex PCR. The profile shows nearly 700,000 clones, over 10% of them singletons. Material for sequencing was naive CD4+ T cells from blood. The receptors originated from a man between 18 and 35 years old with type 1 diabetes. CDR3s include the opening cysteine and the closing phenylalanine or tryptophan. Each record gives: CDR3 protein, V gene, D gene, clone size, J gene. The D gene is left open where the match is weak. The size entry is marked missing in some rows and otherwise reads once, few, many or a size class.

CDR3: CASTSYPSNQPQHF
V: TRBV7-9
D: NA
size: NA
J: TRBJ1-5

CDR3: CASSFEGANYGYTF
V: TRBV7-9
D: NA
size: few
J: TRBJ1-2

CDR3: CAWKRAGLRGVTDTQYF
V: TRBV30
D: TRBD2
size: few
J: TRBJ2-3

CDR3: CASSLESISYEQYF
V: TRBV7-9
D: NA
size: NA
J: TRBJ2-7

CDR3: CSVKLTGVEGYTF
V: TRBV29-1
D: NA
size: few
J: TRBJ1-2

CDR3: CASSLADRAGDTQYF
V: TRBV5-1
D: TRBD1
size: NA
J: TRBJ2-3

CDR3: CASSSPGTGNTEAFF
V: TRBV9
D: TRBD1
size: NA
J: TRBJ1-1

CDR3: CASRDGAYEQYF
V: TRBV25-1
D: NA
size: few
J: TRBJ2-7

CDR3: CASSLDRAYEQYF
V: TRBV5-1
D: NA
size: NA
J: TRBJ2-7

CDR3: CASSARQGPINQPQHF
V: TRBV7-9
D: TRBD1
size: few
J: TRBJ1-5